A selection of T cell receptor beta chains follows, all from one sample in a study of Graves' ophthalmopathy and Graves' hyperthyroidism. Each CDR3 protein gets one entry after TCRdb re-called the multiplex PCR reads with MiXCR. The top ten clones hold around 1.5% of a sample with around 400,000 distinct CDR3 sequences, approximately 16% of them seen once. Material for sequencing was peripheral blood. Receptor source: a young woman with Graves' ophthalmopathy. The CDR3 runs from the conserved cysteine through the conserved F or W. Fields, in order: J gene, V gene, D gene, clone size, CDR3 protein, CDR3 DNA. D genes are given only for firm matches. Size tells how often a clone was seen (once, few, many) or the class of an expanded clone, and some rows leave it out.

>TRBJ2-7|TRBV12-3/TRBV12-4|TRBD2|many
CASSLRGLAVGEQYF
TGTGCCAGCAGTTTAAGGGGACTAGCGGTGGGAGAGCAGTACTTC
>TRBJ2-4|TRBV28|NA|many
CASSFLRGKNIQYF
TGTGCCAGCAGTTTTCTTAGGGGCAAAAACATTCAGTACTTC
>TRBJ2-5|TRBV29-1|TRBD1|many
CSAMGQILQETQYF
TGCAGCGCCATGGGACAGATCTTACAAGAGACCCAGTACTTC
>TRBJ2-5|TRBV7-2|TRBD2|many
CTSSLALAGEATQYF
TGTACCAGCAGCTTAGCTCTAGCGGGGGAAGCGACCCAGTACTTC
>TRBJ1-6|TRBV7-2|NA|many
CASSLDWGYNSPLHF
TGTGCCAGCAGCTTAGATTGGGGCTATAATTCACCCCTCCACTTT
>TRBJ1-1|TRBV27|TRBD1|many
CASSLQGSSEAFF
TGTGCCAGCAGCCTACAGGGGTCGTCTGAAGCTTTCTTT
>TRBJ1-5|TRBV28|NA|many
CASSPFDTDNQPQHF
TGTGCCAGCAGTCCCTTCGACACGGACAATCAGCCCCAGCATTTT
>TRBJ2-5|TRBV11-2|TRBD2|many
CASSSRAGANGETQYF
TGTGCCAGCAGCTCTCGAGCGGGAGCTAATGGAGAGACCCAGTACTTC
>TRBJ1-6|TRBV6-1|NA|NA
CASRIHTYNSPLHF
TGTGCCAGCAGGATACACACCTATAATTCACCCCTCCACTTT
>TRBJ1-5|TRBV6-2/TRBV6-3|NA|many
CASSWAGDSNQPQHF
TGTGCCAGCAGTTGGGCGGGAGATAGCAATCAGCCCCAGCATTTT
>TRBJ2-7|TRBV29-1|NA|many
CSVASGNGYTSYEQYF
TGCAGCGTTGCCAGTGGAAACGGGTATACCTCCTACGAGCAGTACTTC
>TRBJ1-1|TRBV30|NA|many
CAWSVLWQSEAFF
TGTGCCTGGAGTGTACTGTGGCAGTCTGAAGCTTTCTTT
>TRBJ1-1|TRBV4-3|NA|many
CASSQAAGDTEAFF
TGCGCCAGCAGCCAAGCGGCTGGGGACACTGAAGCTTTCTTT
>TRBJ2-7|TRBV6-4|TRBD2|many
CASKTRAIKGTSGRAYEQYF
TGTGCCAGCAAAACCCGGGCCATCAAGGGAACTAGCGGGAGAGCCTACGAGCAGTACTTC
>TRBJ2-2|TRBV19|TRBD1|NA
CASSMTRGRIGELFF
TGTGCCAGTAGTATGACAAGGGGGCGAATCGGGGAGCTGTTTTTT
>TRBJ2-7|TRBV7-2|NA|many
CASSYGLISYEQYF
TGTGCCAGCAGCTACGGACTGATCTCCTACGAGCAGTACTTC
>TRBJ2-2|TRBV12-3/TRBV12-4|TRBD1|NA
CASGLQGANGELFF
TGTGCCAGCGGGTTACAGGGGGCGAACGGGGAGCTGTTTTTT
>TRBJ2-2|TRBV6-2/TRBV6-3|TRBD2|once
CASSWLERERYTGELFF
TGTGCCAGCAGTTGGCTTGAGCGGGAGCGGTATACCGGGGAGCTGTTTTTT
>TRBJ1-3|TRBV6-1|NA|many
CASSKPQRPGSSGNTIYF
TGTGCCAGCAGTAAACCCCAACGGCCGGGGAGCTCTGGAAACACCATATATTTT
>TRBJ1-2|TRBV7-2|NA|many
CASSLAGYGYTF
TGTGCCAGCAGCTTAGCGGGCTATGGCTACACCTTC
>TRBJ2-4|TRBV6-1|TRBD1|NA
CASSAGTGISKNIQYF
TGTGCCAGCAGTGCCGGGACAGGGATTTCCAAAAACATTCAGTACTTC
>TRBJ2-7|TRBV19|NA|many
CASRGEQYF
TGTGCCAGTAGAGGCGAGCAGTACTTC
>TRBJ1-1|TRBV7-2|TRBD1|many
CASSLQGGVYTEAFF
TGTGCCAGCAGCCTACAGGGGGGAGTTTACACTGAAGCTTTCTTT
>TRBJ2-7|TRBV7-9|TRBD1|many
CASSLLAGQGGEQYF
TGTGCCAGCAGCTTACTGGCGGGACAGGGCGGCGAGCAGTACTTC
>TRBJ1-1|TRBV7-3|NA|NA
CASSSTGWGPGRTEAFF
TGTGCCAGCAGCTCGACGGGCTGGGGACCAGGTAGGACTGAAGCTTTCTTT
>TRBJ1-1|TRBV6-2/TRBV6-3|NA|many
CASSKKNTEAFF
TGTGCCAGCAGCAAGAAGAACACTGAAGCTTTCTTT
>TRBJ1-1|TRBV6-5|NA|many
CASSYSRTSLSEAFF
TGTGCCAGCAGTTACTCGAGGACGAGTTTGTCGGAAGCTTTCTTT
>TRBJ2-5|TRBV6-1|NA|NA
CASKQGQETQYF
TGTGCCAGCAAACAGGGTCAAGAGACCCAGTACTTC
>TRBJ1-6|TRBV20-1|TRBD1|many
CSAEVADRFMGIPHNSPLHF
TGCAGTGCCGAAGTTGCGGACAGGTTCATGGGAATACCGCATAATTCACCCCTCCACTTT
>TRBJ1-1|TRBV6-1|TRBD1|NA
CASRERQGWDTEAFF
TGTGCCAGCAGGGAGCGACAGGGTTGGGACACTGAAGCTTTCTTT
>TRBJ2-7|TRBV10-2|NA|many
CASRAWRGAYEQYF
TGCGCCAGCAGAGCTTGGAGGGGAGCCTACGAGCAGTACTTC
>TRBJ2-7|TRBV27|NA|many
CASSLSGNSYEQYF
TGTGCCAGCAGTTTATCCGGGAACTCCTACGAGCAGTACTTC
>TRBJ2-7|TRBV11-1|NA|many
CASSFSPLGGPIVSYEQYF
TGTGCCAGCAGCTTCTCCCCCCTCGGGGGGCCCATTGTATCCTACGAGCAGTACTTC
>TRBJ1-1|TRBV12-3/TRBV12-4|NA|NA
CASSRTPLDTEAFF
TGTGCCAGCAGTAGGACTCCCCTCGACACTGAAGCTTTCTTT
>TRBJ2-5|TRBV5-1|TRBD2|many
CASSWARLAGEMYQETQYF
TGCGCCAGCAGCTGGGCGCGACTAGCGGGGGAGATGTACCAAGAGACCCAGTACTTC
>TRBJ2-7|TRBV2|NA|NA
CASSEPAPYEQYF
TGTGCCAGCAGTGAACCGGCCCCCTACGAGCAGTACTTC
>TRBJ2-2|TRBV25-1|NA|many
CAAGRGATGELFF
TGTGCCGCCGGCAGGGGTGCCACCGGGGAGCTGTTTTTT
>TRBJ1-5|TRBV12-3/TRBV12-4|NA|many
CASSFRDQGPQHF
TGTGCCAGCAGTTTCCGGGATCAAGGGCCCCAGCATTTT
>TRBJ1-2|TRBV14|NA|many
CASSLWGQGAYGYTF
TGTGCCAGCAGCCTTTGGGGGCAGGGCGCCTATGGCTACACCTTC
>TRBJ1-5|TRBV5-5|TRBD1|many
CASSLDGQGSNQPQHF
TGTGCCAGCAGCTTGGACGGACAGGGGAGCAATCAGCCCCAGCATTTT
>TRBJ2-7|TRBV10-3|TRBD2|many
CAIRGGSYEQYF
TGTGCCATCCGCGGGGGGTCCTACGAGCAGTACTTC
>TRBJ2-7|TRBV28|NA|many
CASSLFGPSVDPQYF
TGTGCCAGCAGTTTATTCGGTCCATCCGTCGATCCCCAGTACTTC
>TRBJ2-2|TRBV28|NA|many
CASSLRVPNTGELFF
TGTGCCAGCAGTTTACGGGTCCCAAACACCGGGGAGCTGTTTTTT
>TRBJ2-2|TRBV11-1|TRBD1|NA
CASSLAGTVSGELFF
TGTGCCAGCAGCTTAGCGGGGACAGTAAGCGGGGAGCTGTTTTTT
>TRBJ2-7|TRBV6-2/TRBV6-3|NA|many
CASSSQRVSSYEQYF
TGTGCCAGCAGTTCTCAGCGGGTAAGCTCCTACGAGCAGTACTTC